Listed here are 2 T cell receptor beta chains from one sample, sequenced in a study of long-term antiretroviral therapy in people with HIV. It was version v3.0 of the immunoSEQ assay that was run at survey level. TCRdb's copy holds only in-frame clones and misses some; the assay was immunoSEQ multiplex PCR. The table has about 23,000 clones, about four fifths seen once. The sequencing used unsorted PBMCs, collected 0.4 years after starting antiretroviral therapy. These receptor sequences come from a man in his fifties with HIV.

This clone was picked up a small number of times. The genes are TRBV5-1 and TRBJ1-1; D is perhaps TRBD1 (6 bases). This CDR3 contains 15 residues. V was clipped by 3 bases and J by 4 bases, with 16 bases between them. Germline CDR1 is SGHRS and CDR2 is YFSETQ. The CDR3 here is CASSWGNREGTEAFF. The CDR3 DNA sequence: TGCGCCAGCAGCTGGGGAAACAGGGAGGGCACTGAAGCTTTCTTT.

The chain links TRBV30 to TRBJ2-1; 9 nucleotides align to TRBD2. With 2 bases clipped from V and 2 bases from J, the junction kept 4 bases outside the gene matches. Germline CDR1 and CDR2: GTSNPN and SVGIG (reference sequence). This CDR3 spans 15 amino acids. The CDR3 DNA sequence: TGTGCCTGGAGTCGAGGACTAGCGCCCTACAATGAGCAGTTCTTC. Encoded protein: CAWSRGLAPYNEQFF.